The rows below give T cell receptor beta chains drawn from one sample of a study of blood T cell repertoires in COVID-19. TCRdb's copy holds only in-frame clones and misses some; the assay was immunoSEQ multiplex PCR. The profile shows fewer than 200,000 clones, about 88% of them singletons. The specimen was PBMCs or T cells enriched from blood (not recorded which). These receptors all come from a man aged 50 to 59 who had recovered from COVID-19. The CDR3 runs from the conserved cysteine through the conserved F or W. A D gene is named only where the DNA matches it firmly. Some rows have no size entry. The others give once, few or many, or a class for an expanded clone.

. | . | TRBJ1-2 | TRBV5-1 | TGCGCCAGCAGCTTGGATTCAGGCGATGGCTACACCTTC | CASSLDSGDGYTF
. | TRBD1 | TRBJ2-3 | TRBV27 | TGTGCCAGCAGTGTAACAGGGGGGAGAACAGATACGCAGTATTTT | CASSVTGGRTDTQYF
. | TRBD1 | TRBJ1-1 | TRBV6-5 | TGTGCCAGCAGTTACTCAGGGCAGGGGGCTGAAGCTTTCTTT | CASSYSGQGAEAFF
. | TRBD1 | TRBJ1-5 | TRBV10-3 | TGTGCCATCAGTGAGGGGTTCGGGACAGGTAGCAATCAGCCCCAGCATTTT | CAISEGFGTGSNQPQHF
. | . | TRBJ2-5 | TRBV9 | TGTGCCAGCAGCGCATCAGGGGGGACAGTAGAAGGGACCCAGTACTTC | CASSASGGTVEGTQYF
. | . | TRBJ1-4 | TRBV11-3 | TGTGCCAGCAGCCCTGCGGGGGAATCTAATGAAAAACTGTTTTTT | CASSPAGESNEKLFF
. | TRBD1 | TRBJ1-2 | TRBV5-6 | TGTGCCAGCAGCTTTGGACAGGGGGCCTATGGCTACACCTTC | CASSFGQGAYGYTF
. | . | TRBJ2-1 | TRBV9 | TGTGCCAGCAGCCGTAGCAATGAGCAGTTCTTC | CASSRSNEQFF
. | . | TRBJ1-6 | TRBV25-1 | TGTGCCAGCAGTTTGACAGGAATAAGCTCACCCCTCCACTTT | CASSLTGISSPLHF
. | TRBD2 | TRBJ2-3 | TRBV2 | TGTGCCAGCAGTGGGACTAGCGGGCGAGATACGCAGTATTTT | CASSGTSGRDTQYF
. | . | TRBJ1-2 | TRBV9 | TGTGCCAGCGATTCAGGGGCCAACTATGGCTACACCTTC | CASDSGANYGYTF
. | . | TRBJ1-1 | TRBV2 | TGTGCCAGCATGTTCCAGTCTGAAGCTTTCTTT | CASMFQSEAFF
. | TRBD1 | TRBJ1-6 | TRBV7-2 | TGTGCCAGCAGCTTAGGACAGGGGGGATCATCACCCCTCCACTTT | CASSLGQGGSSPLHF
. | TRBD1 | TRBJ2-2 | TRBV19 | TGTGCCAGTAGTAGCCCCCGGACAGGGGGACGCCCCGGCGGGGTCCCGAACACCGGGGAGCTGTTTTTT | CASSSPRTGGRPGGVPNTGELFF
. | TRBD1 | TRBJ1-4 | TRBV7-9 | TGTGCCAGCACCCAGGGGGTCACTAATGAAAAACTGTTTTTT | CASTQGVTNEKLFF
once | TRBD2 | TRBJ2-4 | TRBV30 | TGTGCCTGGAGTAGAAGACTAGCGGGGGATAAAAACATTCAGTACTTC | CAWSRRLAGDKNIQYF
. | TRBD1 | TRBJ1-2 | TRBV4-3 | TGCGCCAGCAGCCGCGGACAGGGAGTTAACTATGGCTACACCTTC | CASSRGQGVNYGYTF
. | . | TRBJ1-4 | TRBV21-1 | TGTGCCAGCAGCAAACCGGGTGGGAATGAAAAACTGTTTTTT | CASSKPGGNEKLFF
few | . | TRBJ1-4 | TRBV7-9 | TGTGCCAGCAGCTCGCACATGCTGGATGAAAAACTGTTTTTT | CASSSHMLDEKLFF
. | . | TRBJ1-1 | TRBV9 | TGTGCCAGCACCCTCACTGCGGTTGCGAGCACTGAAGCTTTCTTT | CASTLTAVASTEAFF
. | TRBD1 | TRBJ1-2 | TRBV7-9 | TGTGCCAGCAGTCCAGGGGGTCCCTATGGCTACACCTTC | CASSPGGPYGYTF
. | . | TRBJ1-1 | TRBV18 | TGTGCCAGCTCACTGAGGTCTCTTCCTGAAGCTTTCTTT | CASSLRSLPEAFF
. | . | TRBJ1-3 | TRBV7-6 | TGTGCCAGCAGCTTAGTGCTGGGTGGGGCGGGAAACACCATATATTTT | CASSLVLGGAGNTIYF
. | . | TRBJ2-2 | TRBV7-9 | TGTGCCAGCAGCTCGCCGGGAGATACCGGGGAGCTGTTTTTT | CASSSPGDTGELFF
. | . | TRBJ1-2 | TRBV7-9 | TGTGCCAGCAGACTGTCAACGGATGGCTACACCTTC | CASRLSTDGYTF
once | TRBD1 | TRBJ1-4 | TRBV4-2 | TGTGCCAGCAGCCAAGGGCAGACAGGGAGAAGTGAAAAACTGTTTTTT | CASSQGQTGRSEKLFF
. | . | TRBJ2-2 | TRBV18 | TGTGCCAGCTCACCACGACAGGAGATCACCGGGGAGCTGTTTTTT | CASSPRQEITGELFF
once | TRBD1 | TRBJ2-5 | TRBV7-6 | TGTGCCAGCAGCCAGGGACAGGGGCTCCAAGAGACCCAGTACTTC | CASSQGQGLQETQYF
. | TRBD2 | TRBJ2-3 | TRBV15 | TGTGCCACCAGCAGAGATAATATAGCGGGGGCCAGCACAGATACGCAGTATTTT | CATSRDNIAGASTDTQYF
. | . | TRBJ2-2 | TRBV7-3 | TGTGCCAGCAGCCCAGGGGGGACAGCCAACACCGGGGAGCTGTTTTTT | CASSPGGTANTGELFF
. | TRBD1 | TRBJ1-4 | TRBV6-5 | TGTGCCAGCAGAGACGGGACAGTAAATGAAAAACTGTTTTTT | CASRDGTVNEKLFF
. | . | TRBJ2-2 | TRBV7-6 | TGTGCCAGCAGCGACTACGGGACACTCACCGGGGAGCTGTTTTTT | CASSDYGTLTGELFF
once | . | TRBJ1-3 | TRBV6-1 | TGTGCCAGCAGTGAAAGAGGTTTGGCGAACACCATATATTTT | CASSERGLANTIYF
. | . | TRBJ2-5 | TRBV5-1 | TGCGCCAGCAGCAGTCAGGGGGAGACCCAGTACTTC | CASSSQGETQYF
. | . | TRBJ1-1 | TRBV20-1 | TGCAGTGCTAGTCGCAGTAACACTGAAGCTTTCTTT | CSASRSNTEAFF
. | . | TRBJ1-6 | TRBV2 | TGTGCCAGCAGACAAAGGGCAGGGGCAATGGATTCACCCCTCCACTTT | CASRQRAGAMDSPLHF
. | . | TRBJ2-7 | TRBV10-2 | TGCTCCACAGGGCCGGACTACGAGCAGTACTTC | CSTGPDYEQYF
. | TRBD2 | TRBJ2-5 | TRBV5-6 | TGTGCCAGCAGCCGCAGGACTAGCGGGGGCAGGGAGACCCAGTACTTC | CASSRRTSGGRETQYF
. | TRBD1 | TRBJ1-1 | TRBV12-3/TRBV12-4 | TGTGCCAGCAGCATTCTTACAGGGGCTGAAGCTTTCTTT | CASSILTGAEAFF
few | TRBD1 | TRBJ2-3 | TRBV2 | TGTGCCAGCAGTCAGCAGGGGGCACCCACAGATACGCAGTATTTT | CASSQQGAPTDTQYF
. | . | TRBJ1-1 | TRBV5-6 | TGTGCCAGCACACCAGGAGGGACGAACACTGAAGCTTTCTTT | CASTPGGTNTEAFF
. | TRBD2 | TRBJ2-5 | TRBV14 | TGTGCCAGCAGCCAAGGTAGCGGGGGGGCGGAGACCCAGTACTTC | CASSQGSGGAETQYF
. | TRBD1 | TRBJ1-4 | TRBV6-1 | TGTGCCAGCAGTGACACGACAGGGTTTAGGGAAAAACTGTTTTTT | CASSDTTGFREKLFF
. | . | TRBJ2-7 | TRBV6-5 | TGTGCCAGCAGTAGGACAAAAACACCTTACGAGCAGTACTTC | CASSRTKTPYEQYF
. | . | TRBJ2-7 | TRBV9 | TGTGCCAGCAGCGTTGACCCATTCGGGGGCGAGCAGTACTTC | CASSVDPFGGEQYF
few | TRBD1 | TRBJ1-5 | TRBV2 | TGTGCCAGCAGTGAAGCGCCGACAGGGTTGGGGCAGCCCCAGCATTTT | CASSEAPTGLGQPQHF
. | TRBD1 | TRBJ1-5 | TRBV4-1 | TGCGCCAGCAGCCAAGATTGGACAGGGGATTGGGATCAGCCCCAGCATTTT | CASSQDWTGDWDQPQHF
. | TRBD1 | TRBJ2-3 | TRBV2 | TGTGCCAGCAGTGAAAGCCGGGACAGAGGCACAGATACGCAGTATTTT | CASSESRDRGTDTQYF
. | . | TRBJ2-5 | TRBV4-1 | TGCGCCAGCAGCCAAGATGGGGCGACAGGCCTCCCGGAGTACTTC | CASSQDGATGLPEYF
. | . | TRBJ2-3 | TRBV19 | TGTGCCAGTAGTATTAACACCGTGGCAGATACGCAGTATTTT | CASSINTVADTQYF
. | . | TRBJ1-2 | TRBV18 | TGTGCCAGCTCACCAAGAGCAGGGAAGGAAGGCTACACCTTC | CASSPRAGKEGYTF
. | TRBD1 | TRBJ1-1 | TRBV18 | TGTGCCAGCTCACCACCCAGAGGGGGCGCGGGGAACACTGAAGCTTTCTTT | CASSPPRGGAGNTEAFF
. | . | TRBJ2-5 | TRBV5-6 | TGTGCCAGCAGCGTACAGGGAGTGACCCAGTACTTC | CASSVQGVTQYF
. | TRBD2 | TRBJ2-7 | TRBV6-2/TRBV6-3 | TGTGCCAGCAGTTCACGCCTCGGGACTAGTAACCACGAGCAGTACTTC | CASSSRLGTSNHEQYF
. | . | TRBJ1-5 | TRBV15 | TGTGCCACCAGCAGAGATCTGGGGGGGACTCAGCCCCAGCATTTT | CATSRDLGGTQPQHF
. | . | TRBJ1-2 | TRBV7-2 | TGTGCCAGCAGCTTAGAGTGGTTGCGGGGAGGCTACACCTTC | CASSLEWLRGGYTF
. | TRBD2 | TRBJ2-2 | TRBV11-3 | TGTGCCAGCAGCACCCACTTGGCGGGGGCCGGGGAGCTGTTTTTT | CASSTHLAGAGELFF
. | . | TRBJ1-1 | TRBV2 | TGTGCCAGCAAAACAGACATGAACACTGAAGCTTTCTTT | CASKTDMNTEAFF